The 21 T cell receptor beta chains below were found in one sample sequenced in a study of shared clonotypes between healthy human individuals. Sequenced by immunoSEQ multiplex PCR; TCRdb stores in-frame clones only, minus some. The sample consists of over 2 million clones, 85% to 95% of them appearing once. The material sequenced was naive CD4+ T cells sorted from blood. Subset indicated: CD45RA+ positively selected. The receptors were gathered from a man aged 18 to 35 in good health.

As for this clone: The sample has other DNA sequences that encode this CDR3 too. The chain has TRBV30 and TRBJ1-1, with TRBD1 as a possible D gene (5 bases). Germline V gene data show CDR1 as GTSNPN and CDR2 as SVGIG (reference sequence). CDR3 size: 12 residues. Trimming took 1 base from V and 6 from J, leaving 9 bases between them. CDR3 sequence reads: CAWSGGASEAFF. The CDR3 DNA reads TGTGCCTGGAGTGGAGGGGCATCTGAAGCTTTCTTT.

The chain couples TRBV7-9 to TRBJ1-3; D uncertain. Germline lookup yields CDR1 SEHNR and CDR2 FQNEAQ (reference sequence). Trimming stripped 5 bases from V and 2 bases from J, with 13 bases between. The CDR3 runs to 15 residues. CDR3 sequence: CASSPNSVPGNTIYF. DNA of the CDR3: TGTGCCAGCAGCCCCAACTCAGTACCTGGAAACACCATATATTTT. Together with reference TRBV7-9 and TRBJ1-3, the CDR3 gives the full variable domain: DTGVSQNPRHKITKRGQNVTFRCDPISEHNRLYWYRQTLGQGPEFLTYFQNEAQLEKSRLLSDRFSAERPKGSFSTLEIQRTEQGDSAMYLCASSPNSVPGNTIYFGEGSWLTVV.

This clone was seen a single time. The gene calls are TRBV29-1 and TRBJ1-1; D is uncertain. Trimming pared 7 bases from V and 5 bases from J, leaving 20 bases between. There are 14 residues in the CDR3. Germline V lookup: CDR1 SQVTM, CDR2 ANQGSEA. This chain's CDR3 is CSAQPTPEWTEAFF. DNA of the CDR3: TGCAGCGCCCAACCCACTCCCGAGTGGACTGAAGCTTTCTTT.

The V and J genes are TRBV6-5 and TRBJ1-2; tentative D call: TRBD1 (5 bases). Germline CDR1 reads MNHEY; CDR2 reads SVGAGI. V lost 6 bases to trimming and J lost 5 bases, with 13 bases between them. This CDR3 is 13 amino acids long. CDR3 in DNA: TGTGCCAGCAGCGTAGGGGTTGGTTATGGCTACACCTTC. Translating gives CASSVGVGYGYTF.

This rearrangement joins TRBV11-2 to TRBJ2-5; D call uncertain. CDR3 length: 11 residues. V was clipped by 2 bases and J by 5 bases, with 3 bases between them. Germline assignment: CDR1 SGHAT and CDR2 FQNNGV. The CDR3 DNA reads TGTGCCAGCAGCTTATATGAGACCCAGTACTTC. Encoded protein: CASSLYETQYF.

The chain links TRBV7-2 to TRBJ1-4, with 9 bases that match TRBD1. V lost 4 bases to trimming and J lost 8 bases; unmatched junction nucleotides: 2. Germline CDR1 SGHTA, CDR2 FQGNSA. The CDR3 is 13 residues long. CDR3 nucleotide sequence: TGTGCCAGCAGCTCCGGACAGGGGGAAAAACTGTTTTTT. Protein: CASSSGQGEKLFF.

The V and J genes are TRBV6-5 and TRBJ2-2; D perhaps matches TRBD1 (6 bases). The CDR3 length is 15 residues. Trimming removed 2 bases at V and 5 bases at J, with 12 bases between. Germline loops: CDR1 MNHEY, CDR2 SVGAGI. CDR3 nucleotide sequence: TGTGCCAGCAGTTACCTGTCAGGGGAGACCGGGGAGCTGTTTTTT. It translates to CASSYLSGETGELFF.

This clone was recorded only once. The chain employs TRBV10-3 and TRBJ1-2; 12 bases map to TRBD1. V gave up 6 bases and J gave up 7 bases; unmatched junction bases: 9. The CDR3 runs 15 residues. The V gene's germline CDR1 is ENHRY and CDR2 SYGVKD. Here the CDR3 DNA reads TGTGCCATCAGCGTCGTGGGACAGGGGGCGGGTGGCTACACCTTC. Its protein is CAISVVGQGAGGYTF.

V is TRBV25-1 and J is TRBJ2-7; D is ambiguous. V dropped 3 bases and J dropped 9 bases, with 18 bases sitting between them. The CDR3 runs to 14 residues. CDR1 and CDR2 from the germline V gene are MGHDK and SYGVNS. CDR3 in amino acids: CASSDGGMTLTQYF. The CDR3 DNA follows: TGTGCCAGCAGTGACGGTGGGATGACCTTGACGCAGTACTTC.

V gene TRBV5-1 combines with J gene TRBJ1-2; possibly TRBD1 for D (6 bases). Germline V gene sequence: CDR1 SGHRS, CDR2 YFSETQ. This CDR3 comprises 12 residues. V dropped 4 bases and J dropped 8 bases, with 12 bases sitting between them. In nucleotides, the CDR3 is TGCGCCAGCAGCAATACAGGGCACGGCTACACCTTC. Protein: CASSNTGHGYTF.

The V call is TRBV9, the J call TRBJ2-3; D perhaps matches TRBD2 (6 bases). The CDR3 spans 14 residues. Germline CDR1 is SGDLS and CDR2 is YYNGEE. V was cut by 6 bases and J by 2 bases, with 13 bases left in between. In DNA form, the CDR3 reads TGTGCCAGCACCCCAGCGGGCTTCACAGATACGCAGTATTTT. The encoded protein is CASTPAGFTDTQYF.

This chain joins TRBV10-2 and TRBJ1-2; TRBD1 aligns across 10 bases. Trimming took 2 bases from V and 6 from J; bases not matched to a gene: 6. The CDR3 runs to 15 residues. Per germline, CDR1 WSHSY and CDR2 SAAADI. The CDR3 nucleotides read TGCGCCAGCAGTGAGGGGGGACAGGGGAAGAATGGCTACACCTTC. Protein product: CASSEGGQGKNGYTF.

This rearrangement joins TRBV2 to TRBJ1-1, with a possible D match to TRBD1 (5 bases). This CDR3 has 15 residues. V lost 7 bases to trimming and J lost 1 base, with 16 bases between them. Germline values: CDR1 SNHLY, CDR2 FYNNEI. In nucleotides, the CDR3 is TGTGCCAGCAAGGGAGAAATCGGACAGAACACTGAAGCTTTCTTT. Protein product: CASKGEIGQNTEAFF. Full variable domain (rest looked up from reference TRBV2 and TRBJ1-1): EPEVTQTPSHQVTQMGQEVILRCVPISNHLYFYWYRQILGQKVEFLVSFYNNEISEKSEIFDDQFSVERPDGSNFTLKIRSTKLEDSAMYFCASKGEIGQNTEAFFGQGTRLTVV.

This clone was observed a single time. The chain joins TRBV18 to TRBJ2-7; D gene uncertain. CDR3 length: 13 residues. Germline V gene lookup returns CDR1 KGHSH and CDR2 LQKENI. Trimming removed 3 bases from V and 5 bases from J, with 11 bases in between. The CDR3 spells CASSPGQTHEQYF. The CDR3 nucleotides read TGTGCCAGCTCACCCGGTCAGACCCACGAGCAGTACTTC. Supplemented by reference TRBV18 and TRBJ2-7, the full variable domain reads NAGVMQNPRHLVRRRGQEARLRCSPMKGHSHVYWYRQLPEEGLKFMVYLQKENIIDESGMPKERFSAEFPKEGPSILRIQQVVRGDSAAYFCASSPGQTHEQYFGPGTRLTVT.

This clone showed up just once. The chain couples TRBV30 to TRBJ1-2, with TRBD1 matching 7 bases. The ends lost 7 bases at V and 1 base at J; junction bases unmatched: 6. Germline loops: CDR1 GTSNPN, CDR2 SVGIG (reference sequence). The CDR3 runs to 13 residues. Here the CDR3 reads CAFGQDFNYGYTF. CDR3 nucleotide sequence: TGTGCCTTCGGACAGGACTTTAACTATGGCTACACCTTC.

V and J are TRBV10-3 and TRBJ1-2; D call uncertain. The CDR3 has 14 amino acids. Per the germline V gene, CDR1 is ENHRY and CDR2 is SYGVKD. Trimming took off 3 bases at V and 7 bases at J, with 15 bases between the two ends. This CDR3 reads CAISDPRLRPGYTF. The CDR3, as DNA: TGTGCCATCAGTGACCCAAGACTTCGGCCTGGCTACACCTTC.

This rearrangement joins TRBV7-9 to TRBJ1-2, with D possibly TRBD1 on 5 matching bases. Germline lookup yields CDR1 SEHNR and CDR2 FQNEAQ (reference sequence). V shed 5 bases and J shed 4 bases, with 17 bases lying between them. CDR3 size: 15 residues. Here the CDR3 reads CASSHIRTGRYGYTF. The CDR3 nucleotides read TGTGCCAGCAGCCACATTCGCACAGGCCGCTATGGCTACACCTTC.

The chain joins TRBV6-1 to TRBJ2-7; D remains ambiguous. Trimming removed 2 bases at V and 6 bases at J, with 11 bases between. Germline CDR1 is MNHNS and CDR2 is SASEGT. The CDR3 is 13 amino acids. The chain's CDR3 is CASSESPWGEQYF. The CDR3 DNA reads TGTGCCAGCAGTGAATCCCCATGGGGCGAGCAGTACTTC.

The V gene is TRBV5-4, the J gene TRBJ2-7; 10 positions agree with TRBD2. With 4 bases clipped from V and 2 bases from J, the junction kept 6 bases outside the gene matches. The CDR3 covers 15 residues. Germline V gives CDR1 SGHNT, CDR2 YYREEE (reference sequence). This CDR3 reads CASSPSGLAAYEQYF. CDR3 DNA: TGTGCCAGCAGCCCATCAGGACTAGCGGCCTACGAGCAGTACTTC.

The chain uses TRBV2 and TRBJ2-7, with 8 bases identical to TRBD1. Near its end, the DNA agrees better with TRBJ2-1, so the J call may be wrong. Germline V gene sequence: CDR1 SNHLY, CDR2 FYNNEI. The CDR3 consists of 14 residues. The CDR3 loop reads CASSLDRASNEQFF. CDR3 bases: TGTGCCAGCAGTCTGGACAGGGCCTCCAATGAGCAGTTCTTC.

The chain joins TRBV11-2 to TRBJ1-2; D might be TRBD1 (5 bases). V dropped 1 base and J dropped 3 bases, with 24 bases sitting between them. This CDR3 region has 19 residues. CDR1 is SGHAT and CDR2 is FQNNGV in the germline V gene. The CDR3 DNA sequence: TGTGCCAGCAGCTTAGCGGTTTCCGGTGGTGGGGCTCACTACTATGGCTACACCTTC. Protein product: CASSLAVSGGGAHYYGYTF.